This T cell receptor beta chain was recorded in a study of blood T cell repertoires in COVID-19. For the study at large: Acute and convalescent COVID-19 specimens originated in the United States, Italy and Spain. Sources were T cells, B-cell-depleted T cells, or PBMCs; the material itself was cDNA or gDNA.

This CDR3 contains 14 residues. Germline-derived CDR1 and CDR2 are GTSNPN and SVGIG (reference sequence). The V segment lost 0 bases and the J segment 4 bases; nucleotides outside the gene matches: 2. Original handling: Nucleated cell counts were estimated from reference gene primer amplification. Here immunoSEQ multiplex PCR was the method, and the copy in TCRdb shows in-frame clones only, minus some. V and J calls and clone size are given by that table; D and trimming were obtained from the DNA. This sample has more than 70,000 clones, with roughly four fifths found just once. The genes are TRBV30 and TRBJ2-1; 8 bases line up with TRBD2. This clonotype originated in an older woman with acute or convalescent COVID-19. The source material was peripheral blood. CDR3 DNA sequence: TGTGCCTGGAGTGTGGGACTAGGTTACAATGAGCAGTTCTTC. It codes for CAWSVGLGYNEQFF.